In its sample, the clone carrying this TCR beta chain was seen many times. No antigen is known for it. This sample stems from a study of T-cell reconstitution after alpha-beta-depleted transplantation in children. V lost 3 bases, J lost 7 bases, and 18 bases lay in between. This CDR3 has 15 amino acids. Notes on the study in general: The high TCRbeta diversity at day 60 in some patients came from surviving recipient T cells and thymic progenitors. In patients about two months after transplant, alpha-beta T cells reportedly arose from several hundred expanded graft clones. One year after transplant, T-cell counts and diversity came mostly from newly produced T cells.

The authors prepared the TCRbeta library with unique molecular identifiers. A single record per CDR3 protein comes from TCRdb applying MiXCR to the PCR reads. This table holds 600,000 or so distinct CDR3 sequences, more than 20% found once. This clonotype was sampled from a boy under two years old who had a stem cell transplant for acute myeloid leukemia, so the T cells may come from the graft donor. The V and J genes are TRBV12-3 or TRBV12-4 and TRBJ1-2; the D gene is possibly TRBD1 (5 bases). Sequencing used PBMCs, mostly from graft donor cells, obtained 360 days after TCRalphabeta/CD19-depleted stem cell transplant. CDR3 nucleotides: TGTGCCAGCAGTTTCGACAGACAGCCGGTTCTTGGCTACACCTTC. The encoded protein is CASSFDRQPVLGYTF.